The T cell receptor beta chain under discussion was sequenced for a study of blood T cell repertoires in COVID-19. In the study overall: Sites in the United States, Italy and Spain provided acute and convalescent COVID-19 samples. In each case, the material was cDNA or gDNA derived from T cells, B-cell-depleted T cells, or PBMCs.

Looked up from germline, CDR1 is LNHDA and CDR2 is SQIVND (reference sequence). Trimming took 3 bases from V and 3 from J; bases not matched to a gene: 7. This CDR3 has 15 amino acids. Per the original methods: Amplification with reference gene primers provided the estimates of nucleated cell counts. TCRdb's table, derived via immunoSEQ multiplex PCR, lists solely in-frame clones and lacks some. V, J and clone size are those of that table, while D and trimming were read from the DNA. This sample yields some 35,000 clones, of which roughly 88% are seen a single time; around 35% belongs to the top ten.

The rearrangement uses TRBV19 and TRBJ1-2; 7 bases are shared with TRBD1. The sample comprised peripheral blood. The clonotype comes from a man between 65 and 85 years old with active COVID-19. The CDR3 bases are TGTGCCAGTAGTATCCGCGGGACAGACTACTATGGCTACACCTTC. Translated, it gives CASSIRGTDYYGYTF.